This T cell receptor (beta chain) was obtained from a study of blood T cell repertoires in COVID-19 (dated by TCRdb to about 2020). Notes on the research overall: Samples from collaborators originated in the United States, Italy and Spain and spanned both the acute and convalescent phases of COVID-19. The material from the prospective study consisted of cDNA or gDNA derived from T cells, B-cell-depleted T cells, or PBMCs. A de-identified subject ID, COVID-19 status, age in years and sex were almost always included in the sample metadata. A freely available public database, intended as a resource for researchers studying the immune response to SARS-CoV-2, is where the repertoires were released. Subjects who had been exposed to COVID-19, were actively infected with it, or had recovered from it provided the deeply sampled blood TCRbeta repertoires that made up the dataset. The samples were drawn from the first 160 participants of the ongoing ImmuneRACE study and from over a thousand subjects provided by 6 global collaborators. Where available, HLA class I and class II types were obtained from metadata supplied by the sample provider rather than from assay-based typing. General study outcomes and caveats: Clinical and demographic metadata were provided uncurated, with the amount varying by source and participant.

TCRbeta CDR3 regions were amplified from genomic DNA using the immunoSEQ Assay, a bias-controlled multiplex PCR. As for how the authors treated the data: Within the assay, amplification of reference gene primers was used to estimate how many nucleated cells each sample contained. To quantify the absolute abundance of each unique TCRbeta CDR3 rearrangement, sequence reads were collapsed and filtered. For each sample, productive Simpson clonality was calculated as the square root of Simpson's diversity index across productive rearrangements. Imported from immuneACCESS, the table was reduced by TCRdb to in-frame sequences with V and J called. These copies leave out some clones; in studies compared against another copy, an unresolved V gene accounts for under half, and the cause of the remainder is not known. V, J and clone size are taken as reported in that table, and D and trimming were inferred from the DNA itself. This sample comprises around 240,000 clones, around 83% of them detected only once. The ten most abundant clones make up around 0.89% of the sample.

For this clone: Its antigen is currently not known. There are no base qualities to consult, and no much larger clone falls within one base.

The germline V gene gives CDR1 as SGHTA and CDR2 as FQGNSA. V lost 5 bases and J lost 3 bases, and the count of bases not matched to a germline gene is 6. There are 15 amino acids in the CDR3, from cysteine to phenylalanine inclusive. The only DNA kept is the CDR3, 45 bases in frame from the first base. Collaborating institutions collected whole blood in K2EDTA tubes following their own protocols. For TCRbeta analysis, collaborators shipped samples in one of three forms: frozen whole blood, isolated PBMCs, or DNA extracted from either of those sample types. Sequenced sample: peripheral blood. The source of this sequence is a man between 35 and 55 years old with acute or convalescent COVID-19. The chain is assembled from TRBV7-2 and TRBJ1-4, and TRBD1 matches 7 of the central bases. The sequenced DNA is TGTGCCAGCAGCGTCGGGACAGCTTCTAATGAAAAACTGTTTTTT. The encoded protein is CASSVGTASNEKLFF.